The source of this T cell receptor (beta chain) is a study of T cell repertoires in ileal Crohn's disease. Study overall: Patients had a median roughly 8-year disease duration, and roughly 32% were active smokers. General study results and limits: All patients with clonality above 26.8% had endoscopic recurrence.

TCRdb keeps only in-frame clones here, not all; method: immunoSEQ multiplex PCR. The sample has about 16,000 clones; about 93% are singletons. This clone was seen just once. Its antigen is not known. Germline V gives CDR1 GTSNPN, CDR2 SVGIG (reference sequence). V was clipped by 2 bases and J by 5 bases, with 14 bases between them. The CDR3 spans 14 residues. What was sequenced was ileal tissue. The chain recombines TRBV30 with TRBJ2-3; a weak D match, TRBD1 (7 bases). This receptor was taken from an adult with Crohn's disease. The CDR3 DNA reads as TGTGCCTGGAGTTTCGGCAGGGGGGTAGATACGCAGTATTTT. Translating it yields CAWSFGRGVDTQYF. Looking up the rest from reference TRBV30 and TRBJ2-3 gives the full variable domain: SQTIHQWPATLVQPVGSPLSLECTVEGTSNPNLYWYRQAAGRGLQLLFYSVGIGQISSEVPQNLSASRPQDRQFILSSKKLLLSDSGFYLCAWSFGRGVDTQYFGPGTRLTVL.